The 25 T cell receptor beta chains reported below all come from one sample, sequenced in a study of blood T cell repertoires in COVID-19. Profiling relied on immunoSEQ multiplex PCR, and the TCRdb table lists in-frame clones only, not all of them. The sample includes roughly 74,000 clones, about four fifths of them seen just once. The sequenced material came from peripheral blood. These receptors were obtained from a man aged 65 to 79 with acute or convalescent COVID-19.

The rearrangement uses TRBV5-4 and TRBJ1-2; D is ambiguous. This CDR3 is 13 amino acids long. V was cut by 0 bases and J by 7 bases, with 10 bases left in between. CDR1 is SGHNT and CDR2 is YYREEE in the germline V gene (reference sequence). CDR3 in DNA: TGTGCCAGCAGCTTGGCACTTTTCGGTGGCTACACCTTC. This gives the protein CASSLALFGGYTF.

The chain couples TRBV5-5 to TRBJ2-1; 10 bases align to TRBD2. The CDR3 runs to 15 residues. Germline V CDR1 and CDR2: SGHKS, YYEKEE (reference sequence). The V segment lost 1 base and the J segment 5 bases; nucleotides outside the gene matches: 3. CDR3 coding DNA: TGTGCCAGCAGCTTGATACTAGCGGGGAACAATGAGCAGTTCTTC. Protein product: CASSLILAGNNEQFF.

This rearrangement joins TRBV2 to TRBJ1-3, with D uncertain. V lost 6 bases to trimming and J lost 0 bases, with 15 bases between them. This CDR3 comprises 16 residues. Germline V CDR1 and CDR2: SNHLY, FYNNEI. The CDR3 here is CASRLGGGNSGNTIYF. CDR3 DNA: TGTGCCAGCAGACTTGGTGGAGGAAACTCTGGAAACACCATATATTTT.

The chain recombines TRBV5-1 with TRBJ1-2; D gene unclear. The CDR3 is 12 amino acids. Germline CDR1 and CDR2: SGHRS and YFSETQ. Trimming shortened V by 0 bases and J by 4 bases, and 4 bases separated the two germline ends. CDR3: CASSLDGYGYTF. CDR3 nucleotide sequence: TGCGCCAGCAGCTTGGACGGCTATGGCTACACCTTC.

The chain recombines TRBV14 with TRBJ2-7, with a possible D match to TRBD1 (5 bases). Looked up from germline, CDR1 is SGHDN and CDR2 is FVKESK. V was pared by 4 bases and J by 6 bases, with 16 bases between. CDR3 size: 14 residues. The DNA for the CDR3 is TGTGCCAGCAGCCTCGTTAAGGGGATGGGCGAGCAGTACTTC. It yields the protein CASSLVKGMGEQYF.

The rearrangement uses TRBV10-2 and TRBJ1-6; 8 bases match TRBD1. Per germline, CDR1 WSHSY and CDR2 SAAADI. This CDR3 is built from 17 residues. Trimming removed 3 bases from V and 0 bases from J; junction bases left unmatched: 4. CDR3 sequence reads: CASSETGGNSYNSPLHF. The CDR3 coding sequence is TGCGCCAGCAGTGAAACAGGGGGAAACTCCTATAATTCACCCCTCCACTTT.

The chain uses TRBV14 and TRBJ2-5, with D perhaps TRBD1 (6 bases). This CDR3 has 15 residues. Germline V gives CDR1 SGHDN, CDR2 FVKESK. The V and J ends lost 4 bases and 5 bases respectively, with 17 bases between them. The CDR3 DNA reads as TGTGCCAGCAGCCGAAACAGGGTGGGGCCGGAGACCCAGTACTTC. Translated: CASSRNRVGPETQYF.

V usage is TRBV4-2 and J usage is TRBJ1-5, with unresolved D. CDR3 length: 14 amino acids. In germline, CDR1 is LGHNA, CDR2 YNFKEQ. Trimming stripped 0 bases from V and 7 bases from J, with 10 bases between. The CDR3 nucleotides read TGTGCCAGCAGCCAAGACGGACCGGGGCAGCCCCAGCATTTT. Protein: CASSQDGPGQPQHF.

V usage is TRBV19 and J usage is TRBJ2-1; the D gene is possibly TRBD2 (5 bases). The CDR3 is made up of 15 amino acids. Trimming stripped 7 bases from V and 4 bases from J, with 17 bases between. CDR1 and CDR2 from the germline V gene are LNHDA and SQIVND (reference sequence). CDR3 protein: CASIWSGMGYNEQFF. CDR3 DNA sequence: TGTGCCAGTATTTGGTCGGGGATGGGGTACAATGAGCAGTTCTTC. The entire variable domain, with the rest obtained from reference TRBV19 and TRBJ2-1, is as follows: DGGITQSPKYLFRKEGQNVTLSCEQNLNHDAMYWYRQDPGQGLRLIYYSQIVNDFQKGDIAEGYSVSREKKESFPLTVTSAQKNPTAFYLCASIWSGMGYNEQFFGPGTRLTVL.

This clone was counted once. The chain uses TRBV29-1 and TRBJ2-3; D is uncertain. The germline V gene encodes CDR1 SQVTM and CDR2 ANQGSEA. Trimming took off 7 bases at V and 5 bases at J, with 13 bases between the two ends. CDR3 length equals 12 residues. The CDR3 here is CSGMELGDTQYF. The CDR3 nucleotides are TGCAGCGGGATGGAGCTGGGAGATACGCAGTATTTT.

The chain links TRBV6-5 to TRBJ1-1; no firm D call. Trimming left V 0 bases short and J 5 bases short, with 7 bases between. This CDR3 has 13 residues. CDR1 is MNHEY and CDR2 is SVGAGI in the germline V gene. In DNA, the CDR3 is TGTGCCAGCAGTTACTCGGAGAGGACTGAAGCTTTCTTT. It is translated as CASSYSERTEAFF.

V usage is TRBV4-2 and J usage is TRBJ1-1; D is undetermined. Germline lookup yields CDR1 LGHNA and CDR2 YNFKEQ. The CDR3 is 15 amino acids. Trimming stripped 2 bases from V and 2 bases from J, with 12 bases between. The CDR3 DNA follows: TGTGCCAGCAGCCAACAAGCACTGGGCAACACTGAAGCTTTCTTT. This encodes CASSQQALGNTEAFF.

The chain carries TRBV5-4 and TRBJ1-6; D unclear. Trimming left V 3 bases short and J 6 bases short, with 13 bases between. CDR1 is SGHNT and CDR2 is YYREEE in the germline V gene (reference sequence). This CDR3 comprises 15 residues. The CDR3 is CASSSQADANSPLHF. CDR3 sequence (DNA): TGTGCCAGCAGCTCCCAGGCCGACGCTAATTCACCCCTCCACTTT.

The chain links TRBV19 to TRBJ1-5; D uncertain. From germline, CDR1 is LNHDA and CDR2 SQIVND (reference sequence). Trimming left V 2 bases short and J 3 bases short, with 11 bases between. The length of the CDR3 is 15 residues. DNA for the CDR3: TGTGCCAGTAGTATACCGGCCGGGGTCAATCAGCCCCAGCATTTT. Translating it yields CASSIPAGVNQPQHF.

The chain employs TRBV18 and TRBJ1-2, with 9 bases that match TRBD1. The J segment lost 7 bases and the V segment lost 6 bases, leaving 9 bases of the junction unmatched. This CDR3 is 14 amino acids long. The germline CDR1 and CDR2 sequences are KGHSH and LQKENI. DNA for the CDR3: TGTGCCAGCTCCCCCGTGGACAGGGGACTTGGCTACACCTTC. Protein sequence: CASSPVDRGLGYTF. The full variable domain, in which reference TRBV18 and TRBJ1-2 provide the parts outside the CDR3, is NAGVMQNPRHLVRRRGQEARLRCSPMKGHSHVYWYRQLPEEGLKFMVYLQKENIIDESGMPKERFSAEFPKEGPSILRIQQVVRGDSAAYFCASSPVDRGLGYTFGSGTRLTVV.

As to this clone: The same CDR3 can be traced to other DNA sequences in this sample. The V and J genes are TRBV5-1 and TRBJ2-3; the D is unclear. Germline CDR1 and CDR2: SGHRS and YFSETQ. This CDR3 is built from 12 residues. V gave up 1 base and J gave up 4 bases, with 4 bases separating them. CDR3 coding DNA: TGCGCCAGCAGCTTGACGGCAGATACGCAGTATTTT. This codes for CASSLTADTQYF.

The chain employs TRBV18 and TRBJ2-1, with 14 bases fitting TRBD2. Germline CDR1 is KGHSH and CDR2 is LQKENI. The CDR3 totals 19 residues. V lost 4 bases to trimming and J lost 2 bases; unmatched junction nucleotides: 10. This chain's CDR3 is CASSRLGTSGSVAYNEQFF. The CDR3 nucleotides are TGTGCCAGCTCACGACTTGGGACTAGCGGGAGTGTCGCCTACAATGAGCAGTTCTTC. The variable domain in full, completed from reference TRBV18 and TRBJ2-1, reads NAGVMQNPRHLVRRRGQEARLRCSPMKGHSHVYWYRQLPEEGLKFMVYLQKENIIDESGMPKERFSAEFPKEGPSILRIQQVVRGDSAAYFCASSRLGTSGSVAYNEQFFGPGTRLTVL.

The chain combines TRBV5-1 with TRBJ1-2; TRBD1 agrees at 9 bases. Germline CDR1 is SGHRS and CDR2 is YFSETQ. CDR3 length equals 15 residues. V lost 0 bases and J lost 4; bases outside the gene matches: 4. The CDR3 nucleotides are TGCGCCAGCAGCTTGGCGGGACAGGGTGGCTATGGCTACACCTTC. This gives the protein CASSLAGQGGYGYTF.

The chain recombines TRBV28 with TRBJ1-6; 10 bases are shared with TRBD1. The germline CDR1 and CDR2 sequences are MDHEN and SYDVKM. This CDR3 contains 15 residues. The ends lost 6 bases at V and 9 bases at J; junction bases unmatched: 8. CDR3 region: CASSDATGGGSPLHF. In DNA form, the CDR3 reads TGTGCCAGCAGCGACGCGACAGGGGGCGGTTCACCCCTCCACTTT.

CDR3 sequence (DNA): TGTGCCAGCAGTCCGCGACTCACAGATACGCAGTATTTT. It yields the protein CASSPRLTDTQYF. The chain carries TRBV6-2 or TRBV6-3 and TRBJ2-3, with D uncertain. Germline CDR1 reads MNHEY; CDR2 reads SVGEGT. Trimming removed 5 bases from V and 2 bases from J, with 8 bases in between. The CDR3 has 13 residues.

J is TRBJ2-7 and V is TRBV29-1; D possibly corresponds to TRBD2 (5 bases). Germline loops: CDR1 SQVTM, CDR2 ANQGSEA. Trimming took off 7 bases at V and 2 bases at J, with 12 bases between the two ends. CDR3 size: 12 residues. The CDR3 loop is CSAEGQTYEQYF. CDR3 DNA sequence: TGCAGCGCCGAGGGCCAAACCTACGAGCAGTACTTC.

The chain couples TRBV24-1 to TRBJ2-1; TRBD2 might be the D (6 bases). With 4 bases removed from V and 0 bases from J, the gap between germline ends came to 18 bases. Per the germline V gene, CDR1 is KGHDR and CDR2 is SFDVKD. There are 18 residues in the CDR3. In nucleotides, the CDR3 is TGTGCCACCAGTGACCCCTCCCCCTTAGCGGCCTCCTACAATGAGCAGTTCTTC. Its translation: CATSDPSPLAASYNEQFF.

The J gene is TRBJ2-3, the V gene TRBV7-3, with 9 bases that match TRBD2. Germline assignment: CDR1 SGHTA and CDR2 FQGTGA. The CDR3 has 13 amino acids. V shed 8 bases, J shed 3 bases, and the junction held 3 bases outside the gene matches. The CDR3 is CASAGLATDTQYF. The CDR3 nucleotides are TGTGCCAGCGCAGGACTAGCGACAGATACGCAGTATTTT.

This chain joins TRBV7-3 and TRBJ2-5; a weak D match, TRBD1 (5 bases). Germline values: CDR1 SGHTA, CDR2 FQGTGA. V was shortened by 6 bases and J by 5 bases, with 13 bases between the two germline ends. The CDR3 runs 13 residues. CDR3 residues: CASSSRVGETQYF. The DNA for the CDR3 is TGTGCCAGCAGTTCCAGGGTAGGGGAGACCCAGTACTTC. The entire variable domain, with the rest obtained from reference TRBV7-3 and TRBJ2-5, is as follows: GAGVSQTPSNKVTEKGKYVELRCDPISGHTALYWYRQSLGQGPEFLIYFQGTGAADDSGLPNDRFFAVRPEGSVSTLKIQRTERGDSAVYLCASSSRVGETQYFGPGTRLLVL.

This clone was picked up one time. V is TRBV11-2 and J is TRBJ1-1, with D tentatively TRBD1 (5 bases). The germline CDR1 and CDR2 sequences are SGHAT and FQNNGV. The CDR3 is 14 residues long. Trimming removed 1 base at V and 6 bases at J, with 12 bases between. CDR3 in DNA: TGTGCCAGCAGCTTAGCCCCGACAGCCCCTGAAGCTTTCTTT. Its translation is CASSLAPTAPEAFF.